The next 13 T cell receptor beta chains were all read from a single sample in a study of CD8 T cells in ankylosing spondylitis. Whole-study findings and limits: Blood of patients with ankylosing spondylitis appeared to be characterized by a TCR beta motif of seven or eight highly homologous variants.

MiXCR was run by TCRdb on the 5' RACE reads, yielding one entry per CDR3 protein. The sample has 100,000 to 150,000 distinct CDR3 sequences, roughly 15% seen once; the top ten hold approximately 30%. Their antigen targets remain unknown. Sample: blood, either unsorted or a sorted T cell fraction (not recorded which). Source of these receptors: a male donor with ankylosing spondylitis.

The chain links TRBV28 to TRBJ2-3; a possible D gene is TRBD2 (6 bases). Germline V gene sequence: CDR1 MDHEN, CDR2 SYDVKM. V lost 8 bases to trimming and J lost 3 bases, with 15 bases between them. The CDR3 spans 14 residues. The CDR3 DNA sequence: TGTGCCAGCGACGGAGGGCCGCGAACAGATACGCAGTATTTT. It codes for CASDGGPRTDTQYF.

The chain uses TRBV21-1 and TRBJ1-5. TRBV21-1 is a pseudogene locus. The CDR3 contains 12 residues. This chain's CDR3 is CASSKVNQPQHF. In nucleotides, the CDR3 is TGTGCCAGCAGCAAGGTGAATCAGCCCCAGCATTTT.

This sequence joins TRBV10-3 and TRBJ2-1, with TRBD2 identical over 7 bases. The V segment lost 6 bases and the J segment 5 bases; nucleotides outside the gene matches: 10. This CDR3 spans 15 amino acids. Germline lookup yields CDR1 ENHRY and CDR2 SYGVKD. The CDR3 DNA reads as TGTGCCATCAGCAATGAAGCGGGACCTCACAATGAGCAGTTCTTC. Its protein product is CAISNEAGPHNEQFF.

The chain is built from TRBV6-2 or TRBV6-3 and TRBJ2-7, with D tentatively TRBD1 (6 bases). CDR3 length: 12 residues. The V end lost 5 bases, the J end lost 6 bases, and 11 bases lay between the germline ends. CDR1 and CDR2 (germline): MNHEY, SVGEGT. The chain's CDR3 is CASSHQGSEQYF. The CDR3 DNA reads as TGTGCCAGCAGTCACCAGGGGAGCGAGCAGTACTTC.

The gene calls are TRBV27 and TRBJ2-1; D is possibly TRBD1 (7 bases). Per germline, CDR1 MNHEY and CDR2 SMNVEV (reference sequence). The CDR3 has 18 amino acids. V dropped 5 bases and J dropped 3 bases, with 23 bases sitting between them. CDR3 sequence (DNA): TGTGCCAGCAGTCCCCAGGGGGGCCTCCGAGCCCTCTACAATGAGCAGTTCTTC. It specifies CASSPQGGLRALYNEQFF.

The chain joins TRBV9 to TRBJ2-7; 9 bases map to TRBD2. V shed 6 bases, J shed 4 bases, and the junction held 8 bases outside the gene matches. Germline CDR1 is SGDLS and CDR2 is YYNGEE. CDR3 length equals 14 residues. CDR3 bases: TGTGCCAGCAAACCTGGAGCGGGAGGTTACGAGCAGTACTTC. This sequence encodes CASKPGAGGYEQYF.

The chain couples TRBV3-1 to TRBJ2-5, with 11 bases matching TRBD2. CDR1 and CDR2 from the germline V gene are LGHDT and YNNKEL (reference sequence). The CDR3 spans 16 residues. V lost 0 bases, J lost 4 bases, and 4 bases stayed unmatched. CDR3 sequence reads: CASSQEGLAVRETQYF. In nucleotides, the CDR3 is TGTGCCAGCAGCCAAGAGGGACTAGCGGTCCGAGAGACCCAGTACTTC.

The rearrangement links TRBV12-3 or TRBV12-4 to TRBJ2-5; the D is unclear. The CDR3 has 11 residues. The germline V and J ends were trimmed by 7 bases and 5 bases, with 8 bases remaining between them. Written as DNA, the CDR3 is TGTGCCAGCATTGAAATGGAGACCCAGTACTTC. Amino acids: CASIEMETQYF.

This clonotype was observed at least ten times. The chain carries TRBV7-9 and TRBJ2-1; D may be TRBD1 (7 bases). Per the germline V gene, CDR1 is SEHNR and CDR2 is FQNEAQ (reference sequence). The CDR3 is made up of 14 amino acids. Trimming left V 6 bases short and J 4 bases short, with 13 bases between. CDR3: CASRTGRSYNEQFF. The CDR3 region has the DNA TGTGCCAGCAGGACAGGGAGGTCTTACAATGAGCAGTTCTTC. The whole variable domain, filled in from reference TRBV7-9 and TRBJ2-1, reads DTGVSQNPRHKITKRGQNVTFRCDPISEHNRLYWYRQTLGQGPEFLTYFQNEAQLEKSRLLSDRFSAERPKGSFSTLEIQRTEQGDSAMYLCASRTGRSYNEQFFGPGTRLTVL.

This clonotype occurred once. CDR3 sequence reads: CASSQSSGSSYNEQFF. CDR3 nucleotide sequence: TGTGCCAGCAGCCAGAGCAGCGGGAGTTCCTACAATGAGCAGTTCTTC. The chain employs TRBV13 and TRBJ2-1; TRBD2 agrees at 8 bases. J gave up 1 base and V 5 bases, and 7 bases lay outside the gene matches. This CDR3 has 16 amino acids. Germline-derived CDR1 and CDR2 are PRHDT and FYEKMQ (reference sequence).

This clonotype was observed many times. The CDR3 sequence: CASSDRGTDTQYF. Here the CDR3 DNA reads TGCGCCAGCAGTGACAGGGGGACAGATACGCAGTATTTT. This rearrangement joins TRBV10-1 to TRBJ2-3; TRBD1 agrees at 7 bases. V lost 3 bases to trimming and J lost 3 bases; unmatched junction nucleotides: 0. Germline CDR1 is WNHNN and CDR2 is SYGVQD (reference sequence). The CDR3 has 13 amino acids.

The V and J genes are TRBV24-1 and TRBJ2-2, with a tentative D call TRBD1 (5 bases). Germline V lookup: CDR1 KGHDR, CDR2 SFDVKD. V was trimmed by 1 base and J by 4 bases, leaving 12 bases between them. The CDR3 sequence is 16 residues long. For the CDR3, the DNA is TGTGCCACCAGTGATTTCAGCAGGGTCGGCACCGGGGAGCTGTTTTTT. As protein: CATSDFSRVGTGELFF.

This clonotype was found a few times. This chain connects TRBV9 to TRBJ2-1; TRBD2 matches at 7 bases. V was clipped by 4 bases and J by 3 bases; unmatched bases: 10. Per the germline V gene, CDR1 is SGDLS and CDR2 is YYNGEE. This CDR3 is 16 amino acids long. The CDR3 is CASSSIWLADYNEQFF. CDR3 nucleotides: TGTGCCAGCAGCTCAATATGGCTAGCGGACTACAATGAGCAGTTCTTC.